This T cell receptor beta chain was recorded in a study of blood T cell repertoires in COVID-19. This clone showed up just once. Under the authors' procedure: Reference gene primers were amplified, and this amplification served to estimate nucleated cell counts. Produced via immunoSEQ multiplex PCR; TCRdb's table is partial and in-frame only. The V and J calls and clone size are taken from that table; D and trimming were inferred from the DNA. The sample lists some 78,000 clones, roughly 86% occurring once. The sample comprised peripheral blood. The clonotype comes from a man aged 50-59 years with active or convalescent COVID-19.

The CDR3 DNA reads TGTGCCAGCAGTTACTCCGACAGGGGTAACTATGGCTACACCTTC. Protein: CASSYSDRGNYGYTF. This chain connects TRBV6-5 to TRBJ1-2, with 8 bases aligning to TRBD1. This CDR3 spans 15 amino acids. Trimming cost V 0 bases and J 1 base; bases outside gene matches: 1. Germline loops: CDR1 MNHEY, CDR2 SVGAGI.